The rows below give T cell receptor beta chains drawn from one sample of a study of T cell responses to AZD1222 COVID-19 vaccine. TCRdb's copy holds only in-frame clones and misses some; the assay was immunoSEQ multiplex PCR. The table shows 140,000 to 150,000 clones, with around 93% occurring only once. This specimen consisted of peripheral blood, obtained on day 0 of AZD1222 vaccination. The receptors come from an adult in good health. Both conserved end residues are part of each CDR3. Fields, in order: J gene, D gene, clone size, V gene, CDR3 DNA, CDR3 protein. A D gene is named only where the DNA matches it firmly. Clone size appears in some rows only: once, few, many, or a class for an expanded clone.

TRBJ1-1,TRBD1,-,TRBV7-9,TGTGCCAGCAGCTATGCCCAAACCGGGACAGGTGACATCCGGGAAGCTTTCTTT,CASSYAQTGTGDIREAFF
TRBJ2-7,-,-,TRBV5-1,TGCGCCAGCAGCTTGGGGACTGCCTCCTACGAGCAGTACTTC,CASSLGTASYEQYF
TRBJ2-7,-,-,TRBV2,TGTGCCAGCACCCAACAGGTGTTTGAGCAGTACTTC,CASTQQVFEQYF
TRBJ1-1,-,-,TRBV23-1,TGCGCCAGCAGTCAATCGAGCCGGGGGAACACTGAAGCTTTCTTT,CASSQSSRGNTEAFF
TRBJ1-6,-,-,TRBV12-5,TGTGCTAGTGGTTTGGTAGGGTCCCATTGGTCACCCCTCCACTTT,CASGLVGSHWSPLHF
TRBJ2-2,-,-,TRBV7-9,TGTGCCAGCAGGGAAACAGCGAACACCGGGGAGCTGTTTTTT,CASRETANTGELFF
TRBJ1-1,-,-,TRBV7-8,TGTGCCAGCAGCTTATGGCAGGACACTGAAGCTTTCTTT,CASSLWQDTEAFF
TRBJ2-3,TRBD1,-,TRBV2,TGTGCCAGCAGTGAAGCGCTTCGGGACAGAAGCACAGATACGCAGTATTTT,CASSEALRDRSTDTQYF
TRBJ1-3,-,-,TRBV20-1,TGCAGTGCTAGTGGAGTAGATACCATATATTTT,CSASGVDTIYF
TRBJ1-1,TRBD1,-,TRBV24-1,TGTGCCACCAGTGTCCTACAGGGGCCCGGTGTCAGAGCTTTCTTT,CATSVLQGPGVRAFF
TRBJ2-1,TRBD2,-,TRBV9,TGTGCCAGCAGCGTTCTAGCGGTCCCCTACAATGAGCAGTTCTTC,CASSVLAVPYNEQFF
TRBJ1-6,-,-,TRBV5-4,TGTGCCAGCAGCTTGCAGTATAATTCACCCCTCCACTTT,CASSLQYNSPLHF
TRBJ2-7,-,-,TRBV7-8,TGTGCCAGCAGCTCATTGACCTTAACCTACGAGCAGTACTTC,CASSSLTLTYEQYF
TRBJ1-1,-,once,TRBV7-2,TGTGCCAGCAGCTTCCCGGGTGGGGGGACTGAAGCTTTCTTT,CASSFPGGGTEAFF
TRBJ1-4,-,-,TRBV6-6,TGTGCCAGCAGTCCTCTCGGACGTGGGGGGCCTAATGAAAAACTGTTTTTT,CASSPLGRGGPNEKLFF
TRBJ1-1,-,-,TRBV15,TGTGCCACCAGCAGAGATCCGGGGCGGAACACTGAAGCTTTCTTT,CATSRDPGRNTEAFF
TRBJ2-7,-,once,TRBV15,TGTGCCACCAGCAGAGATCCTCAGGGGTCCTACGAGCAGTACTTC,CATSRDPQGSYEQYF
TRBJ2-7,-,-,TRBV11-1,TGTGCCAGCAGCTTAGCGGGGCCCTACGAGCAGTACTTC,CASSLAGPYEQYF
TRBJ1-2,-,-,TRBV6-2/TRBV6-3,TGTGCCAGCAGCCGTACAGGGACTAACTATGGCTACACCTTC,CASSRTGTNYGYTF
TRBJ1-1,TRBD1,few,TRBV19,TGTGCCACCCAGGGGGCTAGGAACACTGAAGCTTTCTTT,CATQGARNTEAFF
TRBJ1-2,-,-,TRBV18,TGTGCCAGCTCACAGGACAGCATCCTAGGCTACACCTTC,CASSQDSILGYTF
TRBJ1-2,-,-,TRBV12-3/TRBV12-4,TGTGCCAGCAGTTTGTTGGCGGGCTATGGCTACACCTTC,CASSLLAGYGYTF
TRBJ1-2,TRBD1,-,TRBV15,TGTGCCACCAGCAGAAATCCAGGACAGGGAGGGAATGGCTACACCTTC,CATSRNPGQGGNGYTF
TRBJ2-1,TRBD2,few,TRBV5-1,TGCGCCAGCAGCCCCACTAGCGGGAGGAACAATGAGCAGTTCTTC,CASSPTSGRNNEQFF
TRBJ2-2,-,-,TRBV11-2,TGTGCCAGCAGCCCATACATGACCGGGGAGCTGTTTTTT,CASSPYMTGELFF
TRBJ1-5,-,-,TRBV6-5,TGTGCCAGCAACTTGGGGGGGATTCAGCCCCAGCATTTT,CASNLGGIQPQHF
TRBJ2-7,TRBD1,few,TRBV4-1,TGCGCCAGCAGCCAAGCCGGGACAGCCGGATCCTACGAGCAGTACTTC,CASSQAGTAGSYEQYF
TRBJ1-1,-,few,TRBV5-1,TGCGCCAGCAGCTTGGAACCCTCCGGGGTTACTGAAGCTTTCTTT,CASSLEPSGVTEAFF
TRBJ2-1,-,once,TRBV7-2,TGTGCCAGCAGCTTAGCGCCGACTATCCCCTACAATGAGCAGTTCTTC,CASSLAPTIPYNEQFF
TRBJ2-7,-,-,TRBV11-3,TGTGCCAGCAGCTTAACGGAGGGCTACGAGCAGTACTTC,CASSLTEGYEQYF
TRBJ2-1,-,-,TRBV2,TGTGCCAGCAGCAATCGAGGCAGAACCTACAATGAGCAGTTCTTC,CASSNRGRTYNEQFF
TRBJ2-7,-,-,TRBV6-5,TGTGCCAGCAGTACCCCCCGGCTAGCGTACGAGCAGTACTTC,CASSTPRLAYEQYF
TRBJ2-1,-,-,TRBV5-1,TGCGCCAGCAGCTTGGGTGGTAAAACCTACAATGAGCAGTTCTTC,CASSLGGKTYNEQFF
TRBJ1-1,-,once,TRBV6-1,TGTGCCAGCAGTGAAGGGGGCATCTTTGCAGGGGCTGGGACTGAAGCTTTCTTT,CASSEGGIFAGAGTEAFF
TRBJ2-7,-,-,TRBV7-8,TGTGCCAGCAGCTTAGAAAGCTACGAGCAGTACTTC,CASSLESYEQYF
TRBJ2-1,TRBD2,-,TRBV6-4,TGTGCCAGCAGTGGCGGGACTAGCGGTTACAATGAGCAGTTCTTC,CASSGGTSGYNEQFF
TRBJ2-3,-,-,TRBV7-9,TGTGCCAGCAGCTTCGAGCGGGACACGCGACATACGCAGTATTTT,CASSFERDTRHTQYF
TRBJ2-7,-,once,TRBV4-1,TGCGCCAGCAGCCAAGGGACAGCCTACTCCTACGAGCAGTACTTC,CASSQGTAYSYEQYF
TRBJ1-1,-,-,TRBV18,TGTGCCAGCTCACAGCCCCAAACAGGGCCCCCTGAAGCTTTCTTT,CASSQPQTGPPEAFF
TRBJ1-5,-,once,TRBV19,TGTGCCAGTAGTATGAGTCCGCCGGGGGGTCAGCCCCAGCATTTT,CASSMSPPGGQPQHF
TRBJ2-7,-,-,TRBV11-2,TGTGCCAGCAGCTCCGAGGCAGTGACTAGTGTCGAGCAGTACTTC,CASSSEAVTSVEQYF
TRBJ1-1,-,-,TRBV19,TGTGCCAGTAGTCTAACAGGGACCATGAACACTGAAGCTTTCTTT,CASSLTGTMNTEAFF
TRBJ1-2,-,-,TRBV7-2,TGTGCCAGCAGCTTCCCCAACAGGGCTTATGGCTACACCTTC,CASSFPNRAYGYTF
TRBJ1-5,-,-,TRBV27,TGTGCCAGCAGTTTAGGGGGTAGCAATCAGCCCCAGCATTTT,CASSLGGSNQPQHF
TRBJ1-2,TRBD1,-,TRBV19,TGTGCCAGTAGTTTTCCCGGGACAGGGGGCATCGGCTACACCTTC,CASSFPGTGGIGYTF
TRBJ1-2,TRBD1,-,TRBV19,TGTGCCAGTAGTACAGGACAGGGTGTCTACTATGGCTACACCTTC,CASSTGQGVYYGYTF
TRBJ1-1,-,-,TRBV14,TGTGCCAGCAGCCAACCAACAGAGATGAACACTGAAGCTTTCTTT,CASSQPTEMNTEAFF
TRBJ1-5,-,-,TRBV3-1/TRBV3-2,TGTGCCAGCAGCCAAGGACGCAGCAATCAGCCCCAGCATTTT,CASSQGRSNQPQHF
TRBJ1-3,-,-,TRBV6-5,TGTGCCAGCAGTTCCCGGGACCCCAGCTCTGGAAACACCATATATTTT,CASSSRDPSSGNTIYF
TRBJ2-7,-,-,TRBV11-2,TGTGCCAGCAGCACACAGGGGGGGGTCGACGAGCAGTACTTC,CASSTQGGVDEQYF